This T cell receptor beta chain was recovered during a study of CD8 T cells in ankylosing spondylitis. Whole-study results and caveats: From matched ankylosing spondylitis synovial fluid, disease-linked clones were reportedly recovered at significantly enriched levels. There was a TCR beta motif, made of roughly eight highly homologous variants, that appeared characteristic of ankylosing spondylitis blood. Disease-linked clones were found to be CD8+ and relatively rare in peripheral blood.

Of note for this clonotype: Its antigen is unknown.

The germline V gene encodes CDR1 SGHTA and CDR2 FQGNSA. The CDR3 length is 14 residues. Trimming left V 4 bases short and J 1 base short, with 7 bases between. Via MiXCR, TCRdb re-called the 5' RACE reads, giving one row per CDR3 protein. The sample has about 400,000 distinct CDR3 sequences, about 22% seen once. Sequenced: blood, either unsorted or a sorted T cell fraction (not recorded which). This TCR came from a male donor with ankylosing spondylitis. The chain carries TRBV7-2 and TRBJ2-2; D is unclear. CDR3 region: CASSSNLNTGELFF. CDR3 nucleotide sequence: TGTGCCAGCAGCTCGAATCTGAACACCGGGGAGCTGTTTTTT.